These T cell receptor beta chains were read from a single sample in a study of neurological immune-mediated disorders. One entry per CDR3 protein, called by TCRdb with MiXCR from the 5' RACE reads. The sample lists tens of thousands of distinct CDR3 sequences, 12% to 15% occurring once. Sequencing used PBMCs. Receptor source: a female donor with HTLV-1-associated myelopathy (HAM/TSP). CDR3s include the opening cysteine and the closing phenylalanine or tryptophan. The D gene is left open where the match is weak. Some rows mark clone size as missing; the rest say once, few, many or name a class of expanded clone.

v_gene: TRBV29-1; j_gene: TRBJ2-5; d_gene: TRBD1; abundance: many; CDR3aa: CSGTPGQGTAETQYF; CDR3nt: TGCAGCGGAACTCCAGGACAGGGGACCGCTGAGACCCAGTACTTC
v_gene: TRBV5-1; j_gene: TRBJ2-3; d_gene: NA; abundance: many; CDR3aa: CASSSSTPTDTQYF; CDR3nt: TGCGCCAGCAGCAGCTCTACGCCCACAGATACGCAGTATTTT
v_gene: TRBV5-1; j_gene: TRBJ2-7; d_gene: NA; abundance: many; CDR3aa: CASSLGQVGEQYF; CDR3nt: TGCGCCAGCAGCTTGGGACAGGTCGGTGAGCAGTACTTC
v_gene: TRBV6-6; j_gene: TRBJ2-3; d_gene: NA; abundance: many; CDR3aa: CASSYSMASDTQYF; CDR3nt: TGTGCCAGCAGTTACTCGATGGCGTCAGATACGCAGTATTTT
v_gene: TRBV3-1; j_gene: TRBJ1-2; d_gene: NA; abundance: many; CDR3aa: CASSQEQRTGDYGYTF; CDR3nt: TGTGCCAGCAGCCAAGAACAAAGGACGGGCGACTATGGCTACACCTTC
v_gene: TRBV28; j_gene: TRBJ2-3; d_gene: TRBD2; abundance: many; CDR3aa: CASSFLGGGVGDTQYF; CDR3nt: TGTGCCAGCAGTTTCTTGGGCGGGGGGGTAGGAGATACGCAGTATTTT
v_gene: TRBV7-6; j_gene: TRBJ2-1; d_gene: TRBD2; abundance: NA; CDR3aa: CASRRRGGPDEQFF; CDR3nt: TGTGCCAGCAGGCGTCGGGGGGGGCCTGATGAGCAGTTCTTC
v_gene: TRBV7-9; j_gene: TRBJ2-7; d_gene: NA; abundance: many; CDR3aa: CASSYQGSPPYEQYF; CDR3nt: TGTGCCAGCAGCTACCAGGGTTCACCCCCCTACGAGCAGTACTTC
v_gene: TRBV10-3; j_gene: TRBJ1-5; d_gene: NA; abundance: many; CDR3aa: CATGIREGGNQPQHF; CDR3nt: TGTGCCACAGGAATCAGGGAAGGTGGCAATCAGCCCCAGCATTTT
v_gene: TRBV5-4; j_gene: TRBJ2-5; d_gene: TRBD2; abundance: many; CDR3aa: CASSLDGGGYQETQYF; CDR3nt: TGTGCCAGCAGCTTGGATGGCGGGGGGTACCAAGAGACCCAGTACTTC
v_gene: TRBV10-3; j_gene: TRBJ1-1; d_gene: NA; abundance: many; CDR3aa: CATQTGVGISLMNTEAFF; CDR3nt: TGTGCCACCCAAACAGGCGTCGGCATCTCGCTCATGAACACTGAAGCTTTCTTT
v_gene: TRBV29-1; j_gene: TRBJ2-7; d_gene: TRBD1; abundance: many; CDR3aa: CSVEDWKTGGETYEQYF; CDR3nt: TGCAGCGTTGAGGACTGGAAGACAGGGGGCGAGACCTACGAGCAGTACTTC